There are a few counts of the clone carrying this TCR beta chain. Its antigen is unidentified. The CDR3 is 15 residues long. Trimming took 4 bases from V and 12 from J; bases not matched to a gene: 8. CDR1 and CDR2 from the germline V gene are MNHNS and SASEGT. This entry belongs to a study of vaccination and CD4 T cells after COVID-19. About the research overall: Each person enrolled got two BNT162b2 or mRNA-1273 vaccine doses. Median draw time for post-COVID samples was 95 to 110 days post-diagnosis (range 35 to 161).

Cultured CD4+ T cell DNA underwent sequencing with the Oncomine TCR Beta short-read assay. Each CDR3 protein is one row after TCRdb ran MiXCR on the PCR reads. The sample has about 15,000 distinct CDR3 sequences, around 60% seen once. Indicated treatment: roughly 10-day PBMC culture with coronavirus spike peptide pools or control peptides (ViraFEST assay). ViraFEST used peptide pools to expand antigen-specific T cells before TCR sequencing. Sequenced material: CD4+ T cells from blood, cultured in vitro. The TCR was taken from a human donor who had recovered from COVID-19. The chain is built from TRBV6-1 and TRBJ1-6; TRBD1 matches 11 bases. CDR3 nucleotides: TGTGCCAGCAGTGTCCTCGGACAGGGGGCAAGACCCCTCCACTTT. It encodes CASSVLGQGARPLHF.